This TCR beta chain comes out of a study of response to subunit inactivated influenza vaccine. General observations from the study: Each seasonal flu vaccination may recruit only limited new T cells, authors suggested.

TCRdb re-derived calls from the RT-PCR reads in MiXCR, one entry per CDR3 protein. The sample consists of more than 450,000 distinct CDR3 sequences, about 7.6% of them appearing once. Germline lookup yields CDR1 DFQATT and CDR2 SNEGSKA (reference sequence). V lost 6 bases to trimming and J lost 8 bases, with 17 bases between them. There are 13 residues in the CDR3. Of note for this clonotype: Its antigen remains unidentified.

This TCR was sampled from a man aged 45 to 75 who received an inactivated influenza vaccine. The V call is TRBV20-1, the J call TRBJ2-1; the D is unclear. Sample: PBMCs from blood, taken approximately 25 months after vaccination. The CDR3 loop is CSAPVGSRDEQFF. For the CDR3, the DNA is TGCAGTGCCCCTGTGGGGTCTCGCGATGAGCAGTTCTTC.